This T cell receptor beta chain was profiled in a study of T cells expressing NK-cell markers. On the study more broadly: Each TCR beta repertoire originated in sorted T cells that were CD3+CD56+NKG2C+, CD3+CD56+NKG2C- or CD3+CD56-NKG2C+.

The CDR3 length is 14 residues. The V gene's germline CDR1 is SEHNR and CDR2 FQNEAQ (reference sequence). One entry per CDR3 protein, without DNA, is what TCRdb gives after re-calling the 5' RACE reads. The table for this sample gives approximately 420,000 distinct CDR3 sequences. The chain joins TRBV7-9 to TRBJ2-1; without DNA, the TCRdb call of TRBD2 cannot be checked. The sequence derives from a woman in her 50s in good health. Sequenced: blood T cells: a sorted CD56 or NKG2C T cell subset, CD4+ or CD8+ T cells, or bulk PBMC T cells (not recorded which). The chain's CDR3 is CASSGGLAVNEQFF. Using reference TRBV7-9 and TRBJ2-1 for the parts outside the CDR3, the full variable domain is DTGVSQNPRHKITKRGQNVTFRCDPISEHNRLYWYRQTLGQGPEFLTYFQNEAQLEKSRLLSDRFSAERPKGSFSTLEIQRTEQGDSAMYLCASSGGLAVNEQFFGPGTRLTVL.